This record concerns one T cell receptor beta chain sequence. Allocation to cohorts depended on clinical history reported by the participants. Resolution of symptoms, clearance, or two negative PCRs was present in recovered Cohort 3 donors. The method was immunoSEQ multiplex PCR; TCRdb's version includes in-frame clones alone and lacks a portion of them. This table has about 180,000 clones, approximately 85% appearing once. These data come from a study of blood T cell repertoires in COVID-19. Study in general: Acute and convalescent COVID-19 samples came from the United States, Italy and Spain. Sample material is recorded as cDNA or gDNA derived from T cells, B-cell-depleted T cells, or PBMCs.

The CDR3 spans 17 residues. Germline V gives CDR1 LNHDA, CDR2 SQIVND (reference sequence). V trimming: 3 bases; J trimming: 3 bases; junction bases outside the gene matches: 10. The clonotype was recovered from a woman in her thirties who had recovered from COVID-19. The chain couples TRBV19 to TRBJ1-1; 10 bases align to TRBD1. Sequencing used PBMCs or T cells enriched from blood (not recorded which). The CDR3 reads CASSIKVGTGVDTEAFF. The CDR3 DNA sequence: TGTGCCAGTAGTATCAAAGTGGGGACAGGGGTCGACACTGAAGCTTTCTTT.